This entry concerns a single T cell receptor (beta chain). Its antigen remains unknown. Regarding time point: sample taken at primary tumor resection. The input material, whole RNA from tumor, nontumor lung or frozen PBMC, was sequenced unsorted. These data originate in a study of spatial heterogeneity in lung cancer. Points from the study as a whole: Ubiquitous and regional expanded TCR counts mirrored ubiquitous and regional nonsynonymous mutation counts, respectively. Higher tumor mutation counts went along with higher counts of expanded intratumoral alpha and beta TCRs.

Looked up from germline, CDR1 is LGHNA and CDR2 is YNFKEQ. This CDR3 comprises 19 residues. The V segment lost 0 bases and the J segment 2 bases; nucleotides outside the gene matches: 11. TCR cDNA molecules were tagged individually, and each one carried a unique molecular identifier. MiXCR, run by TCRdb on the 5' RACE reads, gives a single entry per CDR3 protein. The table lists about 10,000 distinct CDR3 sequences, 12% of them singletons. The chain combines TRBV4-2 with TRBJ2-7; 12 bases fit TRBD2. Sequenced material: lung tumor tissue, taken at surgery. The receptor comes from a female donor with early-stage non-small cell lung cancer. The CDR3 bases are TGTGCCAGCAGCCAAGAAGGAAGGGAAGGACTAGCGGGGCCCTACGAGCAGTACTTC. It yields the protein CASSQEGREGLAGPYEQYF.